This T cell receptor (beta chain) originates from a study of T cell repertoires in cytomegalovirus infection. The CDR3 spans 15 residues. Germline CDR1 is DFQATT and CDR2 is SNEGSKA (reference sequence). With V trimmed by 6 bases and J by 2 bases, 11 bases remained unmatched. MiXCR, run by TCRdb on the reads, gives a single entry per CDR3 protein. The sample lists 200,000 to 250,000 distinct CDR3 sequences, 20% to 25% occurring once. This chain links TRBV20-1 with TRBJ2-3, with 7 bases lining up with TRBD1. The origin of this receptor is a human donor in good health (CMV status not recorded). Some clones in this sample may be carry-over from other donors' samples. The material sequenced was CD8+ T cells from PBMCs. The CDR3 bases are TGCAGTGCCCCGGGCCGGGACAGATACACAGATACGCAGTATTTT. Protein product: CSAPGRDRYTDTQYF.